These 17 T cell receptor beta chains came from one sample sequenced in a study of shared clonotypes between healthy human individuals. The repertoire was sequenced with immunoSEQ multiplex PCR; TCRdb's copy has only in-frame clones and lacks some. Seen here are around 1.1 million clones, 70% to 85% observed once, and the top ten hold 0.89%. Sequenced: memory CD4+ T cells from PBMCs. Indicated subset: CD45RA-negative fraction. These receptors all stem from a man younger than 30 in good health. Some clones in this sample may be carry-over from other donors' samples.

The V call is TRBV28, the J call TRBJ2-5, with D tentatively TRBD2 (6 bases). Looked up from germline, CDR1 is MDHEN and CDR2 is SYDVKM. The CDR3 spans 14 residues. Trimming stripped 6 bases from V and 7 bases from J, with 18 bases between. In DNA, the CDR3 is TGTGCCAGCAGCTTTTCCGGGAGCGAGGGGACCCAGTACTTC. It encodes CASSFSGSEGTQYF.

The V and J genes are TRBV5-5 and TRBJ1-5, with 8 bases matching TRBD1. The V segment lost 4 bases and the J segment 4 bases; nucleotides outside the gene matches: 10. Per germline, CDR1 SGHKS and CDR2 YYEKEE (reference sequence). There are 16 residues in the CDR3. CDR3 sequence reads: CASSVGGQAGNQPQHF. Here the CDR3 DNA reads TGTGCCAGCAGCGTGGGGGGACAGGCGGGAAATCAGCCCCAGCATTTT.

This chain links TRBV14 with TRBJ1-1, with D uncertain. Germline V lookup: CDR1 SGHDN, CDR2 FVKESK. This CDR3 contains 13 residues. V was pared by 2 bases and J by 3 bases, with 7 bases between. Here the CDR3 reads CASSQPQDTEAFF. CDR3 sequence (DNA): TGTGCCAGCAGCCAACCTCAAGACACTGAAGCTTTCTTT.

This clone has only one observation. The chain carries TRBV7-6 and TRBJ2-7; 9 bases are a match to TRBD1. The germline CDR1 and CDR2 sequences are SGHVS and FNYEAQ. The CDR3 covers 15 residues. The J segment lost 9 bases and the V segment lost 0 bases, leaving 9 bases of the junction unmatched. CDR3 nucleotide sequence: TGTGCCAGCAGCTTAGCTGGGACAGGGCTAGGCGGGCAGTACTTC. It encodes CASSLAGTGLGGQYF. The entire variable domain, with the rest obtained from reference TRBV7-6 and TRBJ2-7, is as follows: GAGVSQSPRYKVTKRGQDVALRCDPISGHVSLYWYRQALGQGPEFLTYFNYEAQQDKSGLPNDRFSAERPEGSISTLTIQRTEQRDSAMYRCASSLAGTGLGGQYFGPGTRLTVT.

This chain joins TRBV2 and TRBJ2-1, with 8 bases matching TRBD2. In germline, CDR1 is SNHLY, CDR2 FYNNEI. The CDR3 totals 14 residues. J lost 1 base, V lost 8 bases, and 4 bases had no gene match. CDR3 in DNA: TGTGCCAGCCTAGGACTAGCTTCCTACAATGAGCAGTTCTTC. Amino acids: CASLGLASYNEQFF.

The chain employs TRBV28 and TRBJ1-4, with a possible D match to TRBD1 (5 bases). Germline values: CDR1 MDHEN, CDR2 SYDVKM. Trimming shortened V by 7 bases and J by 3 bases, and 15 bases separated the two germline ends. CDR3 length equals 15 residues. The CDR3: CASTIWGEANEKLFF. Written as DNA, the CDR3 is TGTGCCAGCACCATTTGGGGGGAGGCTAATGAAAAACTGTTTTTT.

This clone was found a few times. The V and J genes are TRBV5-4 and TRBJ2-4, with D possibly matching TRBD2 (5 bases). V dropped 4 bases and J dropped 4 bases, with 18 bases sitting between them. Germline CDR1 SGHNT, CDR2 YYREEE (reference sequence). The length of the CDR3 is 16 residues. The CDR3 sequence is CASSPGWGSGKNIQYF. DNA of the CDR3: TGTGCCAGCAGCCCGGGGTGGGGTTCGGGGAAAAACATTCAGTACTTC.

The rearrangement links TRBV10-2 to TRBJ2-1; either TRBD1 or TRBD2 may supply D (5 bases each). The V gene lost 10 bases and the J gene lost 2 bases, with 15 bases spanning the gap. Germline V CDR1 and CDR2: WSHSY, SAAADI. This CDR3 region has 14 residues. CDR3: CATEGTGPYNEQFF. The CDR3 region has the DNA TGCGCCACAGAGGGTACGGGGCCCTACAATGAGCAGTTCTTC.

This clone has a single count. The chain recombines TRBV28 with TRBJ1-2; possibly TRBD1 for D (5 bases). CDR1 and CDR2 (germline): MDHEN, SYDVKM. The CDR3 loop spans 12 amino acids. V was trimmed by 8 bases and J by 4 bases, leaving 11 bases between them. The CDR3 here is CASSGTTYGYTF. Written as DNA, the CDR3 is TGTGCCAGCTCCGGGACGACCTATGGCTACACCTTC.

This sequence joins TRBV2 and TRBJ2-5; 9 bases match TRBD2. Trimming took 2 bases from V and 5 from J; bases not matched to a gene: 9. Germline values: CDR1 SNHLY, CDR2 FYNNEI. The CDR3 loop spans 16 amino acids. The CDR3 nucleotides are TGTGCCAGCAGTGAAATGGGCGGGAGGGCCTGGGAGACCCAGTACTTC. The encoded protein is CASSEMGGRAWETQYF.

The chain uses TRBV10-3 and TRBJ2-3, with D perhaps TRBD2 (5 bases). The germline V and J ends were trimmed by 10 bases and 2 bases, with 10 bases remaining between them. The V gene's germline CDR1 is ENHRY and CDR2 SYGVKD. This CDR3 comprises 12 residues. CDR3 loop: CATGINTDTQYF. DNA of the CDR3: TGTGCCACCGGGATAAACACAGATACGCAGTATTTT.

This clone has only a few counts. The V call is TRBV7-2, the J call TRBJ1-2; TRBD1 matches at 7 bases. Germline CDR1 and CDR2: SGHTA and FQGNSA. The CDR3 runs 15 residues. The V and J ends lost 5 bases and 0 bases, in that order; junction bases with no gene match: 6. The CDR3 loop is CASSDDGTANYGYTF. CDR3 sequence (DNA): TGTGCCAGCAGCGATGATGGGACAGCTAACTATGGCTACACCTTC.

The chain couples TRBV19 to TRBJ1-2; a weak D match, TRBD1 (6 bases). The germline V and J ends were trimmed by 6 bases and 3 bases, with 14 bases remaining between them. The CDR3 extends over 14 amino acids. The germline gives CDR1 LNHDA, CDR2 SQIVND (reference sequence). The CDR3: CASSPGTTHYGYTF. CDR3 DNA sequence: TGTGCCAGTAGCCCGGGGACAACCCACTATGGCTACACCTTC.

The chain uses TRBV4-2 and TRBJ1-2; D ambiguous. The CDR3 has 14 residues. Between the trimmed V and J ends, which lost 0 bases and 4 bases, there was a span of 9 bases. The germline V gene encodes CDR1 LGHNA and CDR2 YNFKEQ. The CDR3 is CASSQDGGLYGYTF. The CDR3 nucleotides read TGTGCCAGCAGCCAAGATGGCGGGCTCTATGGCTACACCTTC.

The chain employs TRBV12-5 and TRBJ2-5, with 7 bases matching TRBD2. Trimming at V came to 5 bases and at J to 4 bases, leaving 10 bases not matched to a gene. CDR3 length: 15 amino acids. The germline V gene has CDR1 LGHNT and CDR2 FRNRAP. The CDR3 DNA reads TGTGCTAGTGGTCCGGGACCGCCGGGGGGAGAGACCCAGTACTTC. It is translated as CASGPGPPGGETQYF. The full variable domain, its missing parts supplied by reference TRBV12-5 and TRBJ2-5, is DARVTQTPRHKVTEMGQEVTMRCQPILGHNTVFWYRQTMMQGLELLAYFRNRAPLDDSGMPKDRFSAEMPDATLATLKIQPSEPRDSAVYFCASGPGPPGGETQYFGPGTRLLVL.

The chain joins TRBV6-5 to TRBJ2-3, with D possibly TRBD2 on 5 matching bases. In germline, CDR1 is MNHEY, CDR2 SVGAGI. The CDR3 length is 15 residues. Trimming took off 1 base at V and 3 bases at J, with 11 bases between the two ends. The CDR3 DNA sequence: TGTGCCAGCAGTTACTTTCGTGGGAGAACAGATACGCAGTATTTT. Translating gives CASSYFRGRTDTQYF.

The rearrangement joins TRBV28 to TRBJ2-2, with D tentatively TRBD1 or TRBD2 (6 bases each). Germline V CDR1 and CDR2: MDHEN, SYDVKM. V lost 3 bases and J lost 1, with 9 bases in between. The CDR3 extends over 15 amino acids. CDR3 residues: CASSLGGRNTGELFF. Written as DNA, the CDR3 is TGTGCCAGCAGTTTGGGGGGCCGGAACACCGGGGAGCTGTTTTTT. The whole variable domain, filled in from reference TRBV28 and TRBJ2-2, reads DVKVTQSSRYLVKRTGEKVFLECVQDMDHENMFWYRQDPGLGLRLIYFSYDVKMKEKGDIPEGYSVSREKKERFSLILESASTNQTSMYLCASSLGGRNTGELFFGEGSRLTVL.